This paragraph covers one T cell receptor (beta chain) sequence. The antigen is unknown. Measured with immunoSEQ multiplex PCR; TCRdb has only the in-frame clones, and not every one. Of approximately 190,000 clones listed, roughly 93% are singletons. This specimen belongs to a study of T cell responses to AZD1222 COVID-19 vaccine. General observations from the study: Nearly half of spike-specific TCRs reportedly target variant regions that are unmutated in the B.1.351 and B.1.1.7 variants.

This CDR3 contains 17 residues. V lost 0 bases and J lost 3, with 19 bases in between. Per germline, CDR1 SGHRS and CDR2 YFSETQ. Sequencing used peripheral blood, obtained on day 0 of AZD1222 vaccination. This receptor was identified in an adult in good health. The chain is built from TRBV5-1 and TRBJ2-7; tentative D call: TRBD1 (6 bases). This CDR3 is CASSLEGNTGYGYEQYF. CDR3 in DNA: TGCGCCAGCAGCTTGGAGGGTAATACAGGGTACGGCTACGAGCAGTACTTC.